The rows below give T cell receptor beta chains drawn from one sample of a study of blood T cells in healthy people across ages. TCRdb passed the 5' RACE reads through MiXCR, listing each CDR3 protein once. Altogether about 1.8 million distinct CDR3 sequences are present, roughly 49% being singletons, with the ten largest covering less than 2.5%. The sequenced sample was blood. Source of these receptors: a woman aged 40 to 50 in good health. Each CDR3 is given without its conserved first and last residue. The order of the fields is V gene, CDR3 protein.

v_gene: TRBV20-1; CDR3aa: SARLAGPTDTQY
v_gene: TRBV20-1; CDR3aa: SSPDVAGAGTQY
v_gene: TRBV4-2; CDR3aa: ASSPGDRDYNEQF
v_gene: TRBV20-1; CDR3aa: SARNDRTRNQPQH
v_gene: TRBV5-1; CDR3aa: ASSLRAPGYYEQY
v_gene: TRBV6-1; CDR3aa: ASIPGTGFSYEQY
v_gene: TRBV20-1; CDR3aa: SASYNYNEQF
v_gene: TRBV5-1; CDR3aa: ASSSWNSYEQY
v_gene: TRBV5-1; CDR3aa: ASSLGSTVGNQETQY
v_gene: TRBV20-1; CDR3aa: SARWPYNEQF
v_gene: TRBV18; CDR3aa: ASSPDAGKTQY
v_gene: TRBV15; CDR3aa: ATSRDALAGGYEQY
v_gene: TRBV6-1; CDR3aa: ASSTHPGQGDLGAEQF
v_gene: TRBV20-1; CDR3aa: SARILVGETQY
v_gene: TRBV28; CDR3aa: ASGSQTGRDKGYT
v_gene: TRBV7-2; CDR3aa: ASSPMNYEQY